This TCR beta chain was retrieved from a study of response to subunit inactivated influenza vaccine. TCRdb ran MiXCR on the RT-PCR reads and lists one entry per CDR3 protein. The profile shows around 480,000 distinct CDR3 sequences, approximately 10% of them singletons. CDR3 size: 15 residues. Germline V CDR1 and CDR2: MNHEY, SMNVEV (reference sequence). Deletions cut 0 bases from V and 2 bases from J, with 11 bases between. The material sequenced was PBMCs from blood, taken roughly 47 days after vaccination. The chain is built from TRBV27 and TRBJ2-7; tentative D call: TRBD1 (6 bases). This sequence originates from a man aged 45 to 65 who received an inactivated influenza vaccine. CDR3 nucleotide sequence: TGTGCCAGCAGTTTATCTAACCAGGGGACCTACGAGCAGTACTTC. Translation: CASSLSNQGTYEQYF.